This entry lists 2 T cell receptor beta chains sequenced from one sample in a study of OX40 agonist ivuxolimab in advanced cancers. Method: immunoSEQ multiplex PCR; TCRdb's copy keeps in-frame clones and lacks some. The data hold 26,000 or so clones, with about 82% observed a single time. Sequencing used CD4+ or CD8+ T cells sorted from blood, obtained in a trial of the OX40 agonist ivuxolimab. These receptors originate from an adult with an advanced solid tumor such as melanoma, head and neck, liver or kidney cancer.

CDR3 in amino acids: CASSTGQSNQPQHF. The CDR3 nucleotides are TGTGCCAGCAGTACGGGACAGAGCAATCAGCCCCAGCATTTT. The chain uses TRBV28 and TRBJ1-5; 7 bases fit TRBD1. CDR1 is MDHEN, CDR2 SYDVKM, per germline. The ends lost 5 bases at V and 1 base at J; junction bases unmatched: 2. The CDR3 consists of 14 residues. The variable domain in full, with the rest retrieved from reference TRBV28 and TRBJ1-5, is DVKVTQSSRYLVKRTGEKVFLECVQDMDHENMFWYRQDPGLGLRLIYFSYDVKMKEKGDIPEGYSVSREKKERFSLILESASTNQTSMYLCASSTGQSNQPQHFGDGTRLSIL.

V gene TRBV12-5 combines with J gene TRBJ2-2; no clear D gene. Germline loops: CDR1 LGHNT, CDR2 FRNRAP. The CDR3 length is 20 residues. V lost 0 bases to trimming and J lost 6 bases, with 26 bases between them. The DNA of the CDR3 is TGTGCTAGTGGTTTGGTACTCAGTGGTGGTTCGCCGGAAATTCCCGGGGAGCTGTTTTTT. Amino acids: CASGLVLSGGSPEIPGELFF.